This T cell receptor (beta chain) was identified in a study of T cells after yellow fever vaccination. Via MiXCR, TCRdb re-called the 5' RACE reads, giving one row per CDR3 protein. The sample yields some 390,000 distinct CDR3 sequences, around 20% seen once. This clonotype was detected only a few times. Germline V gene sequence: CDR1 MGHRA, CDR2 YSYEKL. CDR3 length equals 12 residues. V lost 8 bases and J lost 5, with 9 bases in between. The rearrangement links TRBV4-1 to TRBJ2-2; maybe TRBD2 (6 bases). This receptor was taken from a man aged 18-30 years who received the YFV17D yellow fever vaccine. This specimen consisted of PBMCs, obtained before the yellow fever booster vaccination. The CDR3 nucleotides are TGCGCCAGCGGGACTTTTACCGGGGAGCTGTTTTTT. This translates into CASGTFTGELFF.